Listed below are T cell receptor beta chains from one sample, sequenced in a study of cytomegalovirus exposure and HLA in healthy donors. Only in-frame clones appear in the TCRdb table, and some are missing; sequencing was by immunoSEQ multiplex PCR. The profile covers about 170,000 clones, with over 60% appearing a single time and 2% to 2.5% taken by the ten largest. Sequenced sample: PBMCs. These receptors all stem from a woman aged 45 to 65 in good health and CMV-seronegative. Each CDR3 is given with its conserved first and last residue. Each record gives: clone size, D gene, J gene, V gene, CDR3 DNA, CDR3 protein. The D gene is left open where the match is weak. Clone size is not always given. Where it is, it says once, few, many or a class for expanded clones.

. TRBD1 TRBJ1-4 TRBV14 TGTGCCAGCAGCCAGGAGGGACAGGACATCAATGAAAAACTGTTTTTT CASSQEGQDINEKLFF
. TRBD2 TRBJ2-1 TRBV9 TGTGCCAGCAGCCCGAGACTAGCGGCCTACAATGAGCAGTTCTTC CASSPRLAAYNEQFF
. . TRBJ1-5 TRBV19 TGTGCCAGTAGTACCCCAGGGCTGCCCCAGCATTTT CASSTPGLPQHF
once . TRBJ2-1 TRBV6-5 TGTGCCAGCAGAATTGGAGGGGGCCACAATGAGCAGTTCTTC CASRIGGGHNEQFF
few . TRBJ1-1 TRBV5-3 TGTGCCAGAAGCTTGAGGGGTACTGAAGCTTTCTTT CARSLRGTEAFF
. TRBD2 TRBJ2-1 TRBV7-9 TGTGCCAGCAGCTTAGCGACTAGCGGGGGGGCCTACAATGAGCAGTTCTTC CASSLATSGGAYNEQFF
. TRBD2 TRBJ2-2 TRBV4-3 TGCGCCAGCAGCCTCCACCCTAGCGGGAGGGCCGGGGAGCTGTTTTTT CASSLHPSGRAGELFF
. . TRBJ1-5 TRBV9 TGTGCCAGCAGCGTAGGGGCGGGCCCCCAGCATTTT CASSVGAGPQHF
. TRBD1 TRBJ1-5 TRBV19 TGTGCCAGTAGCCCGACAGGGGTCGGTCAGCCCCAGCATTTT CASSPTGVGQPQHF
. . TRBJ2-7 TRBV10-2 TGCGCCAGCAGTGAGTCGTACCGGGGGGCAGAAAAATACGAGCAGTACTTC CASSESYRGAEKYEQYF
. TRBD2 TRBJ2-7 TRBV5-1 TGCGCCAGCAGCCTGGCTAGGGAGGGGGAGCAGTACTTC CASSLAREGEQYF
few . TRBJ1-2 TRBV4-3 TGCGCCAGCAGTCAATCTGGCATACATGGCTACACCTTC CASSQSGIHGYTF
. TRBD2 TRBJ2-3 TRBV2 TGTGCCAGCAGTCCAAAGGCTAGCGGGAGAGGGGATACGCAGTATTTT CASSPKASGRGDTQYF
. . TRBJ1-5 TRBV18 TGTGCCAGCTCACCGGACAGCGGACATCAGCCCCAGCATTTT CASSPDSGHQPQHF
once TRBD1 TRBJ1-4 TRBV5-1 TGCGCCAGCAGCGTAAGACCGGGACAGTTTAATGAAAAACTGTTTTTT CASSVRPGQFNEKLFF
few TRBD2 TRBJ2-1 TRBV11-2 TGTGCCAGCAGCTTATGGTTTGATGGACTAGCGGGAAGATACAATGAGCAGTTCTTC CASSLWFDGLAGRYNEQFF
. TRBD2 TRBJ2-4 TRBV15 TGTGCCACCAGCAGAGATGGGGGGGGGAACATTCAGTACTTC CATSRDGGGNIQYF
. TRBD1 TRBJ2-5 TRBV5-5 TGTGCCAGCAGCACAAGACACCGGGACAGGGTAGTCCAAGAGACCCAGTACTTC CASSTRHRDRVVQETQYF
. . TRBJ2-7 TRBV28 TGTGCCAGCAGTTACAAATCCTACGAGCAGTACTTC CASSYKSYEQYF
once . TRBJ1-2 TRBV7-9 TGTGCCAGCAGCCCGATACAAATTAACTATGGCTACACCTTC CASSPIQINYGYTF
. TRBD1 TRBJ2-4 TRBV19 TGTGCCAGTAGTTTCGGGACAGGGGTCCCTTTGGCCAAAAACATTCAGTACTTC CASSFGTGVPLAKNIQYF
. TRBD2 TRBJ2-7 TRBV28 TGTGCCAGCAGTTTGGTTGGGACTAGGATCTACGAGCAGTACTTC CASSLVGTRIYEQYF
few TRBD1 TRBJ2-2 TRBV11-3 TGTGCCAGCAAACCGGGACAGGGTTCCGGGGAGCTGTTTTTT CASKPGQGSGELFF
. . TRBJ1-2 TRBV29-1 TGCAGCGTTGAGCGGCCGGTAAACTATGGCTACACCTTC CSVERPVNYGYTF
. . TRBJ2-7 TRBV18 TGTGCCAGCTCACCCCCCTTCTTACGGGACTACGAGCAGTACTTC CASSPPFLRDYEQYF
. TRBD2 TRBJ2-7 TRBV28 TGTGCCAGCAGGGACGGTAGCGGGGGCGAGCAGTACTTC CASRDGSGGEQYF
. TRBD1 TRBJ1-1 TRBV28 TGTGCCAGTAGAAGGACAGGTATGAACACTGAAGCTTTCTTT CASRRTGMNTEAFF
. . TRBJ2-5 TRBV7-2 TGTGCCAGCAGCTTAGAAAGCGGCCTAGGCCAAGAGACCCAGTACTTC CASSLESGLGQETQYF
. TRBD1 TRBJ2-2 TRBV2 TGTGCCAGCAGCCCGGGACAGGAGAACACCGGGGAGCTGTTTTTT CASSPGQENTGELFF
. TRBD2 TRBJ2-2 TRBV6-5 TGTGCCAGCAGTTACGGGGGGGGGAACACCGGGGAGCTGTTTTTT CASSYGGGNTGELFF
. . TRBJ1-1 TRBV19 TGTGCCAGTAGTATCACCCCCAGGGCGGAAGCTTTCTTT CASSITPRAEAFF
. . TRBJ2-6 TRBV4-1 TGCGCCAGCAGAACCCGAGACTCTGGGGCCAACGTCCTGACTTTC CASRTRDSGANVLTF
. . TRBJ2-7 TRBV21-1 TGTGCCAGCAGCAGACCGGGGACGACAGGGGGCGACGAGCAGTACTTC CASSRPGTTGGDEQYF
few . TRBJ2-3 TRBV14 TGTGCCAGCAGCCAAGATCAACTACTCACAGATACGCAGTATTTT CASSQDQLLTDTQYF
. . TRBJ1-1 TRBV7-2 TGTGCCAGCAGCTTAAGGGGCGGGGGTGGGACTGAAGCTTTCTTT CASSLRGGGGTEAFF
. . TRBJ2-1 TRBV15 TGTGCCACCGGGCGGGGCTACAATGAGCAGTTCTTC CATGRGYNEQFF
. TRBD2 TRBJ2-3 TRBV29-1 TGCAGCGTTGAATGGGGGCTTGGGGCGGGAGGACGCACAGATACGCAGTATTTT CSVEWGLGAGGRTDTQYF
once TRBD2 TRBJ2-3 TRBV7-6 TGTGCCAGCAGCCCTATAGCGGGAGGAATAGATACGCAGTATTTT CASSPIAGGIDTQYF
. . TRBJ1-1 TRBV29-1 TGCAGCGTTGTCAATGGCCTGGACACTGAAGCTTTCTTT CSVVNGLDTEAFF
. . TRBJ2-1 TRBV19 TGTGCCAGTAGTATAAGGGGGAATGAGCAGTTCTTC CASSIRGNEQFF
. TRBD1 TRBJ1-2 TRBV7-8 TGTGCCAGCAGCTTAGGGAGGGGGCAAGGAAACTATGGCTACACCTTC CASSLGRGQGNYGYTF
. . TRBJ1-6 TRBV11-3 TGTGCCAGCAGCTTACGAGGCAAGTCCCCCCTCCACTTT CASSLRGKSPLHF
. TRBD2 TRBJ2-7 TRBV19 TGTGCCAGTAGTATCGGTCTGGGGGGGAAAGGAAAGGACGAGCAGTACTTC CASSIGLGGKGKDEQYF
. . TRBJ2-5 TRBV28 TGTGCCGGCAGTTTATTAGGAGTCGCGGAGACCCAGTACTTC CAGSLLGVAETQYF
. . TRBJ2-7 TRBV6-5 TGTGCCAGCAGCCAGGGTTCGGCCTACGAGCAGTACTTC CASSQGSAYEQYF
. TRBD1 TRBJ1-4 TRBV6-6 TGTGCCAGCAGTTACTGGACAGGGGGTAATGAAAAACTGTTTTTT CASSYWTGGNEKLFF
. TRBD1 TRBJ2-1 TRBV29-1 TGCAGCGTTGAAAGGGCAGGGGGCGAGACCAATGAGCAGTTCTTC CSVERAGGETNEQFF
. TRBD2 TRBJ2-7 TRBV15 TGTGCCACCAGCAGAGATTGGACTAGCGGGGGGAGATACGAGCAGTACTTC CATSRDWTSGGRYEQYF
. TRBD2 TRBJ2-5 TRBV29-1 TGCAGCGCTGTGGGGGGGGGCCAAGAGACCCAGTACTTC CSAVGGGQETQYF
. . TRBJ2-6 TRBV5-6 TGTGCCAGCAGCTTCACAGGGGCCAACGTCCTGACTTTC CASSFTGANVLTF
. . TRBJ2-3 TRBV6-6 TGTGCCAGCAGCTACCGCTGGGCGGGCAGCACAGATACGCAGTATTTT CASSYRWAGSTDTQYF
. TRBD1 TRBJ1-2 TRBV9 TGTGCCAGCAGCGTAGCCCCAGGGGGCAATGGCTACACCTTC CASSVAPGGNGYTF
. . TRBJ2-1 TRBV4-1 TGCGCCAGCAGCCAACCCCCAGGGCGTGGCAGGTGGTCCTACAATGAGCAGTTCTTC CASSQPPGRGRWSYNEQFF
. . TRBJ1-1 TRBV7-2 TGTGCCAGCAGCCGAGGTCGGAACACTGAAGCTTTCTTT CASSRGRNTEAFF
. . TRBJ1-3 TRBV7-2 TGTGCCAGCAGCTTAGCGCGCCCGGAGGGAAACACCATATATTTT CASSLARPEGNTIYF
. TRBD1 TRBJ2-1 TRBV18 TGTGCCAGCTCGACAGGGAGCTCCTACAATGAGCAGTTCTTC CASSTGSSYNEQFF
. TRBD1 TRBJ2-7 TRBV19 TGTGCCAGTACCGCCTCGGGACAGGGGTTGTGGGAGCAGTACTTC CASTASGQGLWEQYF
once TRBD1 TRBJ2-1 TRBV28 TGTGCCAGCAGGGAGACAGGGGGCTTTGAGCAGTTCTTC CASRETGGFEQFF
once . TRBJ1-1 TRBV6-1 TGTGCCAGCAGTGGAATAGACGGGGTGGGAGCTTTCTTT CASSGIDGVGAFF
. TRBD2 TRBJ2-1 TRBV4-2 TGTGCCAGCAGCCAAGATGAGGCCGGAGCGGGAGGGGGGAATGAGCAGTTCTTC CASSQDEAGAGGGNEQFF